The sequence of this T cell receptor (beta chain) was determined in a study of cytotoxic CD8 clonotypes in ibrutinib-treated CLL. Measured with immunoSEQ multiplex PCR; TCRdb has only the in-frame clones, and not every one. The sample lists tens of thousands of clones, 60% to 70% occurring once. Germline CDR1 reads SNHLY; CDR2 reads FYNNEI. The CDR3 covers 13 residues. After removal of 4 bases from V and 5 bases from J, the junction contained 0 bases not matched to a gene. To note about this clone: As yet, its antigen is unknown.

The study, taken as a whole, reports: Baseline clonality, higher than in age-matched healthy donors, tracked circulating CD8+ T-cell counts.

Approximately 2 micrograms of genomic DNA from cryopreserved PBMCs went into TCR beta libraries. This chain uses TRBV2 with TRBJ2-2, with 8 bases identical to TRBD1. The sequences come from PBMCs, collected after 24 months of ibrutinib treatment. This TCR derives from a human donor with chronic lymphocytic leukemia. CDR3 in DNA: TGTGCCAGCAGTGGGACAGGGACCGGGGAGCTGTTTTTT. The encoded protein is CASSGTGTGELFF.